The 8 T cell receptor beta chains below come from one sample, sequenced in a study of T cells expressing NK-cell markers. TCRdb reanalyzed the 5' RACE reads and collapses them to one entry per CDR3 protein, without DNA. The sample totals 140,000 to 150,000 distinct CDR3 sequences. Specimen: blood T cells: a sorted CD56 or NKG2C T cell subset, CD4+ or CD8+ T cells, or bulk PBMC T cells (not recorded which). The receptors were sampled from a man between 18 and 29 years old in good health.

V usage is TRBV4-3 and J usage is TRBJ2-3; TCRdb lists TRBD1, though no DNA is available to test this call. This CDR3 comprises 17 residues. CDR1 LGHNA and CDR2 YSLEER come from the germline V gene. The CDR3 protein is CASSQEKRGTGTDTQYF.

V gene TRBV11-2 combines with J gene TRBJ2-5; TCRdb's D gene call, TRBD2, goes unchecked for lack of DNA. CDR1 and CDR2 from the germline V gene are SGHAT and FQNNGV. This CDR3 region has 16 residues. The CDR3 region is CASSPDPRTRLETQYF.

The J gene is TRBJ2-5, the V gene TRBV25-1; with no DNA, the TCRdb D assignment of TRBD2 cannot be verified. Germline lookup yields CDR1 MGHDK and CDR2 SYGVNS. The CDR3 totals 18 residues. CDR3 sequence: CASSDQGQRGLPRETQYF.

V usage is TRBV19 and J usage is TRBJ2-1; the D call of TRBD1 rests on TCRdb alone, since no DNA is present to check it. The V gene's germline CDR1 is LNHDA and CDR2 SQIVND (reference sequence). CDR3 length equals 15 residues. CDR3 protein: CASSMGQGGYNEQFF. The entire variable domain, with the rest obtained from reference TRBV19 and TRBJ2-1, is as follows: DGGITQSPKYLFRKEGQNVTLSCEQNLNHDAMYWYRQDPGQGLRLIYYSQIVNDFQKGDIAEGYSVSREKKESFPLTVTSAQKNPTAFYLCASSMGQGGYNEQFFGPGTRLTVL.

The V gene is TRBV11-2, the J gene TRBJ1-3. CDR1 is SGHAT and CDR2 is FQNNGV in the germline V gene. The CDR3 totals 15 residues. The CDR3 here is CASSLDLAAGNTIYF.

The chain uses TRBV12-3 or TRBV12-4 and TRBJ2-7; TCRdb returns TRBD2, unconfirmable since there is no DNA. The CDR3 extends over 14 amino acids. The CDR3: CASSGVGEGGEQYF.

V usage is TRBV9 and J usage is TRBJ2-1; TCRdb indicates TRBD1, and absent DNA this call remains unverified. Germline V lookup: CDR1 SGDLS, CDR2 YYNGEE. CDR3 length: 15 amino acids. The CDR3 spells CASSVVGTGIDEQFF.

The rearrangement uses TRBV12-3 or TRBV12-4 and TRBJ1-2. The CDR3 has 14 residues. This chain's CDR3 is CASSLSSGLDGYTF.